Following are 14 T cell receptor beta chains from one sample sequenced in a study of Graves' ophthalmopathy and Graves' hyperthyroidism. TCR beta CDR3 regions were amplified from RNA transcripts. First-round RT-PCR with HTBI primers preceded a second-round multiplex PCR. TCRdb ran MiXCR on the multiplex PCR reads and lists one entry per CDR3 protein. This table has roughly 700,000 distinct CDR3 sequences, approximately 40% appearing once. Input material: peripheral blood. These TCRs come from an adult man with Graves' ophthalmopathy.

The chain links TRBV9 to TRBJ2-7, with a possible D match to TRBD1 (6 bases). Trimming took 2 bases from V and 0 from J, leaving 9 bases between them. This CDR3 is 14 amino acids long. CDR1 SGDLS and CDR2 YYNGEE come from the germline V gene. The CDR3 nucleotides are TGTGCCAGCAGCGTTGACAGGAGCTCCTACGAGCAGTACTTC. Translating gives CASSVDRSSYEQYF.

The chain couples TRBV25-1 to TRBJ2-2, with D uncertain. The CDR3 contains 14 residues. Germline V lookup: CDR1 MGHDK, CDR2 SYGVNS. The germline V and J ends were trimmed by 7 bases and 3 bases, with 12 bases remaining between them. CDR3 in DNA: TGTGCCAGCACCTATTCTGGGGACACCGGGGAGCTGTTTTTT. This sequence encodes CASTYSGDTGELFF.

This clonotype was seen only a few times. CDR3: CASSTRTSSVKETQYF. In DNA, the CDR3 is TGTGCCAGCAGTACCCGGACTAGCTCCGTAAAAGAGACCCAGTACTTC. V and J are TRBV25-1 and TRBJ2-5, with TRBD2 identical over 8 bases. Per the germline V gene, CDR1 is MGHDK and CDR2 is SYGVNS. The CDR3 sequence is 16 residues long. V trimming: 5 bases; J trimming: 3 bases; junction bases outside the gene matches: 11. Together with reference TRBV25-1 and TRBJ2-5, the CDR3 gives the full variable domain: EADIYQTPRYLVIGTGKKITLECSQTMGHDKMYWYQQDPGMELHLIHYSYGVNSTEKGDLSSESTVSRIRTEHFPLTLESARPSHTSQYLCASSTRTSSVKETQYFGPGTRLLVL.

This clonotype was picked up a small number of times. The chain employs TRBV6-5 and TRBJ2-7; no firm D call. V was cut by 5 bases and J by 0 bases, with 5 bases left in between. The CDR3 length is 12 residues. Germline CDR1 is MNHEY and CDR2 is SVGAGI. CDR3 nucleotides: TGTGCCAGCAGTACCCCCTCCTACGAGCAGTACTTC. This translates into CASSTPSYEQYF.

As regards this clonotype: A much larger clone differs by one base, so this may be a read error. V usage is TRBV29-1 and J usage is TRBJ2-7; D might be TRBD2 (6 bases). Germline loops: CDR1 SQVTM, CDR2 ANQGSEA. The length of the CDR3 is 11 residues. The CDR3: CSVEGDYEQHF. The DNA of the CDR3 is TGCAGCGTGGAGGGAGACTACGAGCAGCACTTC.

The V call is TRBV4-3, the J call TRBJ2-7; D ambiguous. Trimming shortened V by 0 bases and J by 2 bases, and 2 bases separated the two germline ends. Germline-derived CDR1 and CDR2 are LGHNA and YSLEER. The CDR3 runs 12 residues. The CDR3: CASSQEPYEQYF. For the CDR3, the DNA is TGCGCCAGCAGCCAAGAGCCCTACGAGCAGTACTTC.

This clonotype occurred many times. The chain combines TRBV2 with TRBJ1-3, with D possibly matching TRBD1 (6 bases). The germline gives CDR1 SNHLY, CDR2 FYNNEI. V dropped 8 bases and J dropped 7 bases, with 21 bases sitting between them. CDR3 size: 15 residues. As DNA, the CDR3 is TGTGCCAGCTCACCGACAGGTTCACCCCGGAACACCATATATTTT. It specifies CASSPTGSPRNTIYF. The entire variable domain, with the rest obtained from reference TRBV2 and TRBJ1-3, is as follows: EPEVTQTPSHQVTQMGQEVILRCVPISNHLYFYWYRQILGQKVEFLVSFYNNEISEKSEIFDDQFSVERPDGSNFTLKIRSTKLEDSAMYFCASSPTGSPRNTIYFGEGSWLTVV.

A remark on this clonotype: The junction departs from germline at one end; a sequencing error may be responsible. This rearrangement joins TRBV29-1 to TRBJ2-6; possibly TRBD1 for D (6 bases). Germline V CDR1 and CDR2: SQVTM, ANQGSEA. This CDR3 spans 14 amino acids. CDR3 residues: CSVVARGQLGAEAF. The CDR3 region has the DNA TGCAGCGTTGTCGCTAGGGGCCAACTGGGGGCTGAAGCTTTC.

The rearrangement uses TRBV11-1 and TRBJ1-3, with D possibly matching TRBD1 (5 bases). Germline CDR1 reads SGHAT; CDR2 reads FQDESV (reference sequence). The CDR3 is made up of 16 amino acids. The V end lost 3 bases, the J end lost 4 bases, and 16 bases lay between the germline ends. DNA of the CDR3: TGTGCCAGCAGCTTGCCTGAGGGGTCAATAGGAAACACCATATATTTT. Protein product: CASSLPEGSIGNTIYF. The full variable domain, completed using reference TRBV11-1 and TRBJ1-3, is EAEVAQSPRYKITEKSQAVAFWCDPISGHATLYWYRQILGQGPELLVQFQDESVVDDSQLPKDRFSAERLKGVDSTLKIQPAELGDSAMYLCASSLPEGSIGNTIYFGEGSWLTVV.

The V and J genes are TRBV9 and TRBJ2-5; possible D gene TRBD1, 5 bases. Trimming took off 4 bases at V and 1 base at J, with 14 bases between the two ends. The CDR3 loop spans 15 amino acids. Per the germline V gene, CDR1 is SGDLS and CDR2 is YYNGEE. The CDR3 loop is CASSPWGRSQETQYF. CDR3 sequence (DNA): TGTGCCAGCAGCCCCTGGGGCAGATCCCAAGAGACCCAGTACTTC.

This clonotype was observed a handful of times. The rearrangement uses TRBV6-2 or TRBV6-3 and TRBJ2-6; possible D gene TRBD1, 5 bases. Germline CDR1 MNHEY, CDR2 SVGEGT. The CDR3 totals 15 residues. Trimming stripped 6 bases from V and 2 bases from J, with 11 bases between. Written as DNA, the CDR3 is TGTGCCAGCAGGAGAGCAGGGCCTGGGGCCAACGTCCTGACTTTC. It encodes CASRRAGPGANVLTF.

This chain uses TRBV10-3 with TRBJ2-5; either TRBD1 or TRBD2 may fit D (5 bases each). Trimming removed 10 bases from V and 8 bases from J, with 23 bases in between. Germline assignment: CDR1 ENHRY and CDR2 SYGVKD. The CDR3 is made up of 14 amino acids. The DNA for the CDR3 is TGTGCCAGCGGTCTCGGGACCTTAGAGAACACCCAGTACTTC. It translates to CASGLGTLENTQYF.

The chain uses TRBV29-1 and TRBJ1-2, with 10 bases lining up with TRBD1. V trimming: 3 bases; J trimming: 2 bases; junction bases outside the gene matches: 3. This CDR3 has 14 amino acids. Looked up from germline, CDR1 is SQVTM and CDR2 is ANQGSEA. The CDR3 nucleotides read TGCAGCGTTGATGTGGGACAGGGGAACTATGGCTACACCTTC. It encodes CSVDVGQGNYGYTF. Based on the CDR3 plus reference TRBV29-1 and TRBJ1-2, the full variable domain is SAVISQKPSRDICQRGTSLTIQCQVDSQVTMMFWYRQQPGQSLTLIATANQGSEATYESGFVIDKFPISRPNLTFSTLTVSNMSPEDSSIYLCSVDVGQGNYGYTFGSGTRLTVV.

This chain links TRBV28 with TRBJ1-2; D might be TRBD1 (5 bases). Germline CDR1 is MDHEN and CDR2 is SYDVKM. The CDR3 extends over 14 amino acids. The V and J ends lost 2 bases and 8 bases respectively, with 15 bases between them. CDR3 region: CASSLGALGGGYTF. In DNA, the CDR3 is TGTGCCAGCAGTTTAGGGGCACTAGGAGGGGGCTACACCTTC.